A selection of T cell receptor beta chains follows, all from one sample in a study of cytomegalovirus exposure and HLA in healthy donors. Sequenced by immunoSEQ multiplex PCR; TCRdb stores in-frame clones only, minus some. Of over 100,000 clones in the sample, around 77% were seen once. Sample: PBMCs. All receptors come from a male donor in good health and CMV-seropositive. Both conserved end residues are part of each CDR3. Each record gives: CDR3 protein, CDR3 DNA, clone size, D gene, J gene, V gene. The D gene is left open where the match is weak. Rows give clone size only sometimes, using once, few, many, or a class for an expanded clone.

cdr3_aa: CASSIVAKYYNEQFF
cdr3_nt: TGTGCCAGTAGTATAGTAGCGAAGTATTACAATGAGCAGTTCTTC
clone_size: .
d_call: .
j_call: TRBJ2-1
v_call: TRBV19

cdr3_aa: CASSSDSNYEQYF
cdr3_nt: TGTGCCAGCAGCTCGGACAGCAACTACGAGCAGTACTTC
clone_size: few
d_call: .
j_call: TRBJ2-7
v_call: TRBV7-2

cdr3_aa: CASSLGSGGSNQPQHF
cdr3_nt: TGCGCCAGCAGCTTGGGGTCAGGGGGCAGCAATCAGCCCCAGCATTTT
clone_size: .
d_call: TRBD1
j_call: TRBJ1-5
v_call: TRBV5-1

cdr3_aa: CASSSGGNTIYF
cdr3_nt: TGTGCCAGCAGTTCTGGGGGGAACACCATATATTTT
clone_size: .
d_call: .
j_call: TRBJ1-3
v_call: TRBV27

cdr3_aa: CATETDRVSYGYTF
cdr3_nt: TGTGCCACCGAAACGGACAGAGTCTCCTATGGCTACACCTTC
clone_size: .
d_call: .
j_call: TRBJ1-2
v_call: TRBV6-6

cdr3_aa: CASRRSTDTQYF
cdr3_nt: TGTGCCAGCAGGCGTAGCACAGATACGCAGTATTTT
clone_size: .
d_call: .
j_call: TRBJ2-3
v_call: TRBV2

cdr3_aa: CASSLDRGGNTIYF
cdr3_nt: TGCGCCAGCAGCTTGGACAGGGGAGGAAACACCATATATTTT
clone_size: .
d_call: TRBD1
j_call: TRBJ1-3
v_call: TRBV5-1

cdr3_aa: CASGTSGSSYEQYF
cdr3_nt: TGTGCCAGCGGTACTAGCGGGAGCTCCTACGAGCAGTACTTC
clone_size: .
d_call: TRBD2
j_call: TRBJ2-7
v_call: TRBV28

cdr3_aa: CATSDGSGANGLTF
cdr3_nt: TGTGCCACCAGCGATGGCTCTGGGGCCAACGGCCTGACTTTC
clone_size: .
d_call: .
j_call: TRBJ2-6
v_call: TRBV15

cdr3_aa: CASSLSRTSVGSEQYF
cdr3_nt: TGTGCCAGCAGTTTATCCCGGACTAGCGTGGGAAGCGAGCAGTACTTC
clone_size: .
d_call: TRBD2
j_call: TRBJ2-7
v_call: TRBV27

cdr3_aa: CASNLLTVHGYTF
cdr3_nt: TGTGCCAGCAATCTCCTGACAGTCCATGGCTACACCTTC
clone_size: .
d_call: .
j_call: TRBJ1-2
v_call: TRBV7-9

cdr3_aa: CASSLGSGTGGVEQYF
cdr3_nt: TGCGCCAGCAGCTTGGGGTCCGGGACAGGGGGAGTCGAGCAGTACTTC
clone_size: few
d_call: TRBD1
j_call: TRBJ2-7
v_call: TRBV5-1

cdr3_aa: CASSDGYGYTF
cdr3_nt: TGTGCCAGCAGTGACGGTTATGGCTACACCTTC
clone_size: .
d_call: .
j_call: TRBJ1-2
v_call: TRBV25-1

cdr3_aa: CASSLGDLLAGIYEQYF
cdr3_nt: TGTGCCAGCAGCTTAGGAGACTTACTAGCGGGAATCTACGAGCAGTACTTC
clone_size: .
d_call: TRBD2
j_call: TRBJ2-7
v_call: TRBV7-6